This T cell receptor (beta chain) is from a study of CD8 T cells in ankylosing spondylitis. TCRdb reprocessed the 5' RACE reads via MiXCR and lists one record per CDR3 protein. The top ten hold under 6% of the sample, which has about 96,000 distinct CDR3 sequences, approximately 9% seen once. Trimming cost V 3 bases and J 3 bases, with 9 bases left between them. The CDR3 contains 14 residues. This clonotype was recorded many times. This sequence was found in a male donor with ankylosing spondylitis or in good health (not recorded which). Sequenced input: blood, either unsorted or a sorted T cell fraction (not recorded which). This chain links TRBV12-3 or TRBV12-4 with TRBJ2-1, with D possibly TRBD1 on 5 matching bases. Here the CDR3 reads CASSLQGSYNEQFF. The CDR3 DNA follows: TGTGCCAGCAGTTTGCAGGGAAGCTACAATGAGCAGTTCTTC.